This T cell receptor beta chain was identified in a study of shared clonotypes between healthy human individuals (dated by TCRdb to 2020 to 2021). Study-wide context: Three men and two women, aged 18 to 49 years, made up the cohort. To increase sequencing depth and limit assay-specific biases, TCR repertoire library preparation and sequencing were carried out by different laboratories using diverse techniques. Each donor's leukapheresis produced roughly between about 0.9 and 9.5 billion PBMCs. For each donor, three plates each were used for CD4 naive and CD4 memory, two plates were used for CD8 naive, and one plate was used for CD8 memory. Blood TCR repertoires of roughly five healthy adults were deeply sequenced to estimate repertoire size and the extent of clonotype sharing between individuals.

Using the deep immunoSEQ assay, TCR CDR3 regions were amplified from genomic DNA by multiplex PCR. Genomic DNA extracted from each cell subset was distributed evenly over all wells of several immunoSEQ 96-well plates, and each plate served as one replicate. For sorted subsets, about 200 ng genomic DNA, equal to 25,000 to 35,000 T cell genomes, was loaded into each replicate PCR. The purified libraries were quantified using a Qubit 3.0 fluorometer, sized with a Bioanalyzer 2100, and then quantified again using the KAPA Library Quantification kit. A separate single-read 150-cycle Illumina NextSeq 550 flow cell was used to sequence each immunoSEQ 96-well plate. The authors processed their data as follows. Because the immunoSEQ output included only junctional sequences and no quality scores, the filtering could not be the same as the filtering used for full-length reads. Sequences were annotated with PyIR, a Python wrapper for IgBLAST v1.9, and V/J genes and CDR3 were assigned using IMGT germline references. Reads with weak V/J assignments (E-value above 1e-6), missing CDR3, stop codons, out-of-frame junctions, or ambiguous translated residues were removed. V3J clonotypes were defined by identical inferred V gene, J gene, and CDR3 amino acid sequence. Percentage overlap between repertoires was computed as shared unique clonotypes divided by the size of the smaller repertoire. Three approaches were used to assess repertoire richness: RTK rarefaction, the Chao1 estimator, and Recon v2.1 estimates of unobserved clonotypes. Generation probabilities were computed with OLGA for all TCRbeta clonotypes obtained by the gDNA method from a handful of donors. TCRdb took this table from immuneACCESS and kept in-frame rearrangements with V and J called. Such tables lack part of the clones; where checked against another copy, unresolved V genes explain under half of the gap, and the rest is unexplained. The V and J calls and clone size are taken from that table; D and trimming were inferred from the DNA. In all, the sample holds roughly 2.2 million clones, and approximately 95% of those were seen once. The top ten constitute around 0.4% of the sample.

On the study overall, not on this receptor specifically: Sampling was limited to blood, and TCR repertoires in tissue likely differ from TCR repertoires in blood. Because the study included only a small number of donors, the genetic and exposure-history diversity represented was limited. Sharing across several donors was observed for around 5% of naive CD4, under 4% of naive CD8, 2% to 2.5% of memory CD4, and 0.4% of memory CD8 clonotypes. Estimated clonotype richness was generally larger for naive than for memory subsets. Higher generation probabilities were observed for clonotypes shared by all four sorted-subset donors than for non-shared clonotypes. Pairwise subsampling indicated that sequencing depth was expected to affect the degree of clonotype sharing among donors. Incomplete sequencing was indicated by rarefaction of sorted-subset datasets, despite the large sequencing depth.

Healthy HIV-negative adults with no recently reported acute infections or vaccinations were included as donors. Every donor was a Caucasian adult residing in Nashville, Tennessee, USA. CD4+ T cells were enriched by magnetic negative selection, after which naive cells were positively selected on CD45RA and the negative fraction was taken as the memory subset. After blood collection by leukapheresis, PBMCs were isolated using Ficoll-Histopaque density gradient centrifugation and then cryopreserved in the vapor phase of liquid nitrogen. Analytical flow cytometry was used to check the purity and quantity of every magnetically sorted T cell population. Genomic DNA was isolated from each sorted fraction and quantified by UV absorbance on a Nanodrop 2000c. CDR1 and CDR2, looked up from the germline V gene, are SGHVS and FQNEAQ. V has 7 bases trimmed and J has 6 bases trimmed; junction bases matching no gene number 5. The CDR3 numbers 13 residues from cysteine through phenylalanine. Only CDR3 DNA remains: 39 bases, in frame from the first base.

On this clone: Its antigen is still unknown. Nothing much larger sits one base from this clone, and base qualities are not available.

The rearranged chain carries TRBV7-8 and TRBJ2-2; the junction holds 7 bases that match TRBD2. The specimen was naive CD4+ T cells from PBMCs. According to the study, the label for this sample's cell subset or site signals: CD45RA+ positively selected. This TCR derives from a man between 18 and 29 years old in good health. Some clones in this sample may be carry-over from other donors' samples. The CDR3 here reads CASNWGGPGELFF. DNA sequence: TGTGCCAGCAATTGGGGGGGTCCCGGGGAGCTGTTTTTT.